This T cell receptor beta chain was recorded in a study of blood T cell repertoires in COVID-19. Study background: Italy, Spain and the United States were the sources of the convalescent and acute COVID-19 samples.

Assay used: immunoSEQ multiplex PCR; TCRdb lists only in-frame clones, some missing. The table has about 260,000 clones, around 89% seen once. Participants' reported clinical history set cohort assignment. V was clipped by 4 bases and J by 5 bases, with 21 bases between them. Germline values: CDR1 SGHDN, CDR2 FVKESK. The CDR3 has 17 residues. V is TRBV14 and J is TRBJ2-1; possible D gene TRBD1, 5 bases. The source of this sequence is a woman in her late teens or twenties who had recovered from COVID-19. Sequencing input: PBMCs or T cells enriched from blood (not recorded which). CDR3 protein: CASSPQIWQGWNNEQFF. CDR3 DNA sequence: TGTGCCAGCAGCCCGCAAATTTGGCAGGGTTGGAACAATGAGCAGTTCTTC.